Listed below are T cell receptor beta chains from one sample, sequenced in a study of beta chain features in type 1 diabetes. Some clones are missing from TCRdb's copy, which holds only in-frame ones; the method was immunoSEQ multiplex PCR. The profile shows 970,000 or so clones, 15% to 20% of them singletons. Source material: naive CD4+ T cells from blood. The receptor source for this set is a woman aged 18-35 years in good health. Each CDR3 is given with its conserved first and last residue. Each record gives: CDR3 DNA, CDR3 protein, V gene, clone size, D gene, J gene. A D gene is named only where the DNA matches it firmly. The size field is filled for only some rows; it gives once, few, many or a size class.

cdr3_nt: TGTGCCAGCAGCCCCCAGCTAGGCCGGAACACAGATACGCAGTATTTT
cdr3_aa: CASSPQLGRNTDTQYF
v_call: TRBV7-9
clone_size: NA
d_call: NA
j_call: TRBJ2-3

cdr3_nt: TGTGCCAGCAGTTTTGGGACCGGGGAGCTGTTTTTT
cdr3_aa: CASSFGTGELFF
v_call: TRBV11-2
clone_size: few
d_call: NA
j_call: TRBJ2-2

cdr3_nt: TGCGCCAGCAGCTTTGCCGGACAAACTACGCAGTATTTT
cdr3_aa: CASSFAGQTTQYF
v_call: TRBV5-1
clone_size: few
d_call: NA
j_call: TRBJ2-3

cdr3_nt: TGTGCCAGCAGCTTAGTCCCCGGCAGCGGTGTCTTAGAGCAGTACTTC
cdr3_aa: CASSLVPGSGVLEQYF
v_call: TRBV13
clone_size: NA
d_call: NA
j_call: TRBJ2-7

cdr3_nt: TGTGCCAGCAGTGAAGCGCCGGTTGGAGGGTCAGGCGAGCAGTACTTC
cdr3_aa: CASSEAPVGGSGEQYF
v_call: TRBV6-1
clone_size: few
d_call: NA
j_call: TRBJ2-7

cdr3_nt: TGTGCCAGCTCTCAGGGGACAGAACCGGCTAACTATGGCTACACCTTC
cdr3_aa: CASSQGTEPANYGYTF
v_call: TRBV18
clone_size: NA
d_call: TRBD1
j_call: TRBJ1-2

cdr3_nt: TGTGCCAGCAGCATTAGCGGAGGGCACTACGAGCAGTACTTC
cdr3_aa: CASSISGGHYEQYF
v_call: TRBV11-1
clone_size: NA
d_call: NA
j_call: TRBJ2-7

cdr3_nt: TGCGCCAGCAGCTTTGGCTACGAGCAGTACTTC
cdr3_aa: CASSFGYEQYF
v_call: TRBV5-1
clone_size: few
d_call: NA
j_call: TRBJ2-7

cdr3_nt: TGTGCCAGCTCAAGGACGGCCGGGAGCGCAGATACGCAGTATTTT
cdr3_aa: CASSRTAGSADTQYF
v_call: TRBV18
clone_size: few
d_call: NA
j_call: TRBJ2-3

cdr3_nt: TGTGCCAGCAGTTTGACAGGGGATACCTACGAGCAGTACTTC
cdr3_aa: CASSLTGDTYEQYF
v_call: TRBV28
clone_size: NA
d_call: TRBD1
j_call: TRBJ2-7

cdr3_nt: TGTGCCAGCAGCCCTATTTTCAATTGGGGGGGCTCCGACACAGATACGCAGTATTTT
cdr3_aa: CASSPIFNWGGSDTDTQYF
v_call: TRBV7-2
clone_size: NA
d_call: NA
j_call: TRBJ2-3

cdr3_nt: TGCAGTGCTCCCGGGGGCGAGCAGTACTTC
cdr3_aa: CSAPGGEQYF
v_call: TRBV20-1
clone_size: NA
d_call: NA
j_call: TRBJ2-7

cdr3_nt: TGCGCCAGCAGCCATTTGCGACAGAGCTCTGGAAACACCATATATTTT
cdr3_aa: CASSHLRQSSGNTIYF
v_call: TRBV4-3
clone_size: NA
d_call: NA
j_call: TRBJ1-3